This T cell receptor beta chain appears in the sequencing data of a study of Graves' ophthalmopathy and Graves' hyperthyroidism. This CDR3 contains 16 residues. CDR1 SGHRS and CDR2 YFSETQ come from the germline V gene. With V trimmed by 3 bases and J by 6 bases, 11 bases remained unmatched. Beta-chain TCR CDR3 regions were amplified from RNA transcripts. An opening RT-PCR round employed HTBI primers and preceded a second-round multiplex PCR. TCRdb ran MiXCR on the multiplex PCR reads and lists one entry per CDR3 protein. Of a few hundred thousand distinct CDR3 sequences in the sample, 17% are singletons; the top ten hold 2.4%. Ages of hyperthyroidism patients ran from 18 to 65, and their diagnoses were new, under 2 months' duration. Other autoimmune diseases, uncontrolled infections, pregnancy or lactation led to the exclusion of patients. The PBMCs used were ones drawn from less than 12 ml of fresh peripheral blood.

This TCR came from an adult woman with stable Graves' hyperthyroidism. The chain recombines TRBV5-1 with TRBJ2-2; 7 nucleotides agree with TRBD2. Sequencing input: peripheral blood. The CDR3: CASSSRPAGVPGELFF. CDR3 DNA: TGCGCCAGCAGCTCTAGACCTGCGGGAGTACCCGGGGAGCTGTTTTTT.